This TCR beta chain was captured in a study of blood T cells in healthy people across ages. General observations from the study: In these data, TCR beta diversity tracked strongly with naive T cell percentage. Whereas aged donors had fewer naive CD4+ cells, long-lived donors had more of them and higher diversity.

A sample-barcoded 5' primer and a J-beta primer mix were used in a second PCR of roughly 6 to 11 cycles. A single record per CDR3 protein comes from TCRdb applying MiXCR to the 5' RACE reads. The data hold about 1,500,000 distinct CDR3 sequences, with 28% observed a single time. V gave up 0 bases and J gave up 9 bases, with 18 bases separating them. CDR3 length: 16 amino acids. The V gene's germline CDR1 is SEHNR and CDR2 FQNEAQ (reference sequence). About this clonotype itself: Its specificity is not known.

Material for sequencing was blood. The TCR sequence derives from a woman aged 30 to 39 in good health. The V and J genes are TRBV7-9 and TRBJ2-1, with a possible D match to TRBD2 (6 bases). In DNA form, the CDR3 reads TGTGCCAGCAGCTTAGCCCCCTTACTAGCTGGGGGTGAGCAGTTCTTC. It is translated as CASSLAPLLAGGEQFF.